These T cell receptor beta chains were read from a single sample in a study of blood T cell repertoires in COVID-19. Clones were read by immunoSEQ multiplex PCR, and TCRdb kept only the in-frame ones, dropping some. There are tens of thousands of clones in the sample; less than 90% occur only once, and roughly 11% lies in the top ten. Material for sequencing was peripheral blood. All receptors derive from a human donor in a cohort sampled during active COVID-19. Each CDR3 is given with its conserved first and last residue. The D gene is left open where the match is weak. Rows may omit the clone size; those that give it use once, few, many or a size class.

D gene | J gene | V gene | clone size | CDR3 protein | CDR3 DNA
TRBD1 | TRBJ2-1 | TRBV7-6 | once | CASSLNRGSEQFF | TGTGCCAGCAGCTTAAACAGGGGAAGTGAGCAGTTCTTC
- | TRBJ1-2 | TRBV7-2 | - | CASSQHINYGYTF | TGTGCCAGCAGCCAACACATTAACTATGGCTACACCTTC
TRBD1 | TRBJ2-1 | TRBV6-5 | - | CASTRGQGGIYEQFF | TGTGCCAGCACTAGGGGGCAGGGTGGGATCTATGAGCAGTTCTTC
TRBD1 | TRBJ2-1 | TRBV18 | - | CASSLGTGGSYNEQFF | TGTGCCAGCTCACTCGGGACAGGGGGCTCCTACAATGAGCAGTTCTTC
- | TRBJ1-1 | TRBV9 | - | CASSVEPGLNTEAFF | TGTGCCAGCAGCGTAGAACCAGGGCTGAACACTGAAGCTTTCTTT
- | TRBJ2-7 | TRBV6-1 | - | CASSDRSYEQYF | TGTGCCAGCAGTGACCGCTCCTACGAGCAGTACTTC
- | TRBJ2-7 | TRBV5-4 | - | CASSRERGTYEQYF | TGTGCCAGCAGCCGAGAGAGGGGGACCTACGAGCAGTACTTC
TRBD2 | TRBJ2-5 | TRBV27 | - | CASSFSKLAGGPKETQYF | TGTGCCAGCAGTTTCTCGAAACTAGCGGGAGGGCCGAAAGAGACCCAGTACTTC
TRBD1 | TRBJ1-2 | TRBV18 | - | CASSESGQGNYGYTF | TGTGCCAGCTCAGAGTCGGGACAGGGAAACTATGGCTACACCTTC
- | TRBJ2-1 | TRBV27 | once | CASSLGGNSYNEQFF | TGTGCCAGCAGTTTAGGGGGGAACTCCTACAATGAGCAGTTCTTC
- | TRBJ1-2 | TRBV2 | - | CASSKASGANYGYTF | TGTGCCAGCAGTAAAGCGTCGGGAGCAAACTATGGCTACACCTTC
TRBD1 | TRBJ1-2 | TRBV15 | - | CATSRRDRGYYGYTF | TGTGCCACCAGCAGAAGGGACAGGGGATACTATGGCTACACCTTC
- | TRBJ2-7 | TRBV7-9 | few | CASSLEGGYEQYF | TGTGCCAGCAGCTTAGAGGGAGGCTACGAGCAGTACTTC
TRBD2 | TRBJ2-1 | TRBV7-2 | - | CASSFRTSGNNEQFF | TGTGCCAGCAGCTTCCGGACTAGCGGGAACAATGAGCAGTTCTTC
TRBD1 | TRBJ2-5 | TRBV4-2 | - | CASSQVVGTDMEETQYF | TGTGCCAGCAGCCAAGTCGTCGGGACAGATATGGAAGAGACCCAGTACTTC
- | TRBJ1-1 | TRBV9 | - | CASTSQEGSATEAFF | TGTGCCAGCACTAGCCAGGAGGGATCGGCCACTGAAGCTTTCTTT
- | TRBJ2-5 | TRBV5-8 | - | CASSLGSGVETQYF | TGTGCCAGCAGCTTAGGGTCGGGGGTGGAGACCCAGTACTTC
- | TRBJ1-6 | TRBV5-6 | - | CASSLGRADSPLHF | TGTGCCAGCAGCTTGGGCAGGGCTGATTCACCCCTCCACTTT
TRBD2 | TRBJ2-1 | TRBV27 | - | CASSLRERNEQFF | TGTGCCAGCAGTTTGCGGGAGCGCAATGAGCAGTTCTTC
TRBD1 | TRBJ1-1 | TRBV11-2 | - | CASSRSGGLGTEAFF | TGTGCCAGCAGTAGGTCAGGGGGCTTGGGCACTGAAGCTTTCTTT
- | TRBJ1-5 | TRBV3-1/TRBV3-2 | - | CASSDTQGNQPQHF | TGTGCCAGCAGCGACACACAGGGTAATCAGCCCCAGCATTTT
- | TRBJ2-5 | TRBV18 | - | CASSPDWARQETQYF | TGTGCCAGCTCACCAGATTGGGCGCGACAAGAGACCCAGTACTTC
TRBD1 | TRBJ1-5 | TRBV5-6 | - | CASSLYAQGAQPQHF | TGTGCCAGCAGCTTGTATGCGCAGGGGGCCCAGCCCCAGCATTTT
- | TRBJ1-6 | TRBV6-1 | - | CASSGTGTQDTYNSPLHF | TGTGCCAGCAGTGGAACCGGGACACAGGACACCTATAATTCACCCCTCCACTTT
- | TRBJ1-1 | TRBV18 | - | CASRFDRLNTEAFF | TGTGCCAGCCGCTTTGACAGGCTAAACACTGAAGCTTTCTTT
TRBD1 | TRBJ1-2 | TRBV5-1 | once | CASSFTTDRGDYGYTF | TGCGCCAGCAGCTTTACAACCGACAGGGGCGACTATGGCTACACCTTC
TRBD2 | TRBJ2-1 | TRBV5-4 | - | CASSWPSGGGYNEQFF | TGTGCCAGCAGCTGGCCTAGCGGGGGGGGCTACAATGAGCAGTTCTTC
TRBD1 | TRBJ1-1 | TRBV5-4 | few | CASSSPSTGGWDTEAFF | TGTGCCAGCAGCTCGCCCTCGACAGGGGGCTGGGACACTGAAGCTTTCTTT
TRBD2 | TRBJ2-3 | TRBV3-1/TRBV3-2 | - | CASSRLAGVTDTQYF | TGTGCCAGCAGCCGCCTAGCGGGAGTGACAGATACGCAGTATTTT
- | TRBJ1-4 | TRBV3-1/TRBV3-2 | - | CASSLGGEKLFF | TGTGCCAGCAGTCTAGGAGGGGAAAAACTGTTTTTT